This passage covers 7 T cell receptor beta chains from one sample sequenced in a study of shared clonotypes between healthy human individuals (dated by TCRdb to about 2020). The receptor library was made with the immunoSEQ multiplex PCR assay. TCRdb mirrors the immuneACCESS table, restricted to in-frame sequences. Some clones are absent from its copies; in checked studies, under half trace to an unresolved V gene, and the reason for the others is unknown. The sample records tens of thousands of clones, 62% of which are singletons. In total, the top ten clones hold 51% of the sample. Sequencing used memory CD8+ T cells sorted from blood. This sample's cell subset or site label indicates: CD45RO+ cells pooled with CCR7-negative TemRA cells. These receptors came from a man aged 25-45 years in good health.

The chain combines TRBV6-1 with TRBJ2-5; TRBD1 might be the D (5 bases). The ends were cut back, 2 bases at V and 7 bases at J, with 17 bases in the middle. Germline assignment: CDR1 MNHNS and CDR2 SASEGT. This CDR3 comprises 15 residues. The DNA of the CDR3 is TGTGCCAGCAGTGAAAGGGTCCAGGGATCTCGGACCCAGTACTTC. Its translation: CASSERVQGSRTQYF.

Ten or more counts support this clone. V gene TRBV28 combines with J gene TRBJ2-7, with D unresolved. This CDR3 is 12 amino acids long. V was clipped by 5 bases and J by 3 bases, with 8 bases between them. Germline lookup yields CDR1 MDHEN and CDR2 SYDVKM. For the CDR3, the DNA is TGTGCCAGCAGTGACCATAGCTACGAGCAGTACTTC. Its protein product is CASSDHSYEQYF. Filled out from reference TRBV28 and TRBJ2-7, the complete variable domain reads DVKVTQSSRYLVKRTGEKVFLECVQDMDHENMFWYRQDPGLGLRLIYFSYDVKMKEKGDIPEGYSVSREKKERFSLILESASTNQTSMYLCASSDHSYEQYFGPGTRLTVT.

This clone has just a few counts. This chain connects TRBV7-9 to TRBJ2-7; 7 nucleotides match TRBD2. The CDR3 spans 15 residues. Germline-derived CDR1 and CDR2 are SEHNR and FQNEAQ (reference sequence). V was clipped by 5 bases and J by 3 bases; unmatched bases: 10. The CDR3 DNA sequence: TGTGCCAGCAGCCCCGAGCGGGGCGCCCTCTACGAGCAGTACTTC. Translated: CASSPERGALYEQYF.

On this clone: A read error may be the cause here, since a much bigger clone is one base away. In the same sample, other DNA sequences code for this CDR3. The V and J genes are TRBV6-5 and TRBJ2-7; 11 bases align to TRBD1. The CDR3 runs 14 residues. Trimming at V came to 5 bases and at J to 4 bases, leaving 4 bases not matched to a gene. In germline, CDR1 is MNHEY, CDR2 SVGAGI. The CDR3 here is CASSAGTGGYEQYF. The CDR3 region has the DNA TGTGCCAGCAGTGCCGGGACAGGGGGTTACGAGCAGTACTTC.

V is TRBV27 and J is TRBJ2-7; 12 bases fit TRBD2. The CDR3 covers 16 residues. Germline V gene data show CDR1 as MNHEY and CDR2 as SMNVEV (reference sequence). V was pared by 2 bases and J by 2 bases, with 4 bases of the junction left unmatched. CDR3 sequence (DNA): TGTGCCAGCAGTTTACTTCTAGCGGGAGGGCCCTACGAGCAGTACTTC. Residues: CASSLLLAGGPYEQYF.

This clone turned up a few times. The rearrangement joins TRBV5-4 to TRBJ2-1; D gene unclear. Germline-derived CDR1 and CDR2 are SGHNT and YYREEE (reference sequence). The CDR3 is 16 amino acids. V was cut by 2 bases and J by 4 bases, with 16 bases left in between. DNA for the CDR3: TGTGCCAGCAGCTTTAGTGTCGGTATCAGGTACAATGAGCAGTTCTTC. Translated: CASSFSVGIRYNEQFF.

The chain is built from TRBV11-2 and TRBJ2-7, with TRBD2 matching 11 bases. The V segment lost 3 bases and the J segment 0 bases; nucleotides outside the gene matches: 1. Looked up from germline, CDR1 is SGHAT and CDR2 is FQNNGV. This CDR3 is 15 amino acids long. DNA of the CDR3: TGTGCCAGCAGCTTTAGCGGGAGGGCCTCCTACGAGCAGTACTTC. Translation gives CASSFSGRASYEQYF.